This T cell receptor (beta chain) was documented in a study of early T cells in non-severe SARS-CoV-2 infection. Study in general: The authors sequenced bulk RNA from unsorted whole blood, leaving chains unpaired.

The sample holds many counts of this clonotype. The antigen remains undetermined. cDNA molecules, individually, were tagged with unique molecular identifiers. Using its own MiXCR run on the 5' RACE reads, TCRdb lists one record per CDR3 protein. The sample contains about 83,000 distinct CDR3 sequences, roughly 15% of which appear only once. Germline CDR1 and CDR2: KGHSH and LQKENI. CDR3 length: 15 amino acids. The V end was cut by 2 bases, the J end by 1 base, with 11 bases between. Study-level findings and limits: Database matching using VDJdb favored anti-spike CD8 responses, with private and CD4 specificities left missing.

The TCR originated in an adult who was a healthcare worker with PCR-confirmed SARS-CoV-2 infection or an uninfected control (not recorded which). The sequenced sample was whole blood. The chain recombines TRBV18 with TRBJ1-1; D is unresolved. The CDR3 region is CASSPMSGGNTEAFF. CDR3 nucleotides: TGTGCCAGCTCACCAATGTCAGGCGGGAACACTGAAGCTTTCTTT.